These 9 T cell receptor beta chains originate from one sample sequenced in a study of OX40 agonist ivuxolimab in advanced cancers. The protocol was immunoSEQ multiplex PCR, while the TCRdb copy is restricted to in-frame clones and leaves out a portion. The table includes tens of thousands of clones, over 70% detected once. The sample was CD4+ or CD8+ T cells sorted from blood, taken in a trial of the OX40 agonist ivuxolimab. The receptors stem from an adult with an advanced solid tumor such as melanoma, head and neck, liver or kidney cancer.

There are a few counts of this clone. The CDR3 spells CASSSGGSLTGELFF. CDR3 sequence (DNA): TGTGCCAGCAGTTCAGGGGGGTCCCTCACCGGGGAGCTGTTTTTT. The chain links TRBV6-1 to TRBJ2-2; tentative D call: TRBD1 (7 bases). Trimming shortened V by 5 bases and J by 4 bases, and 14 bases separated the two germline ends. Germline CDR1 is MNHNS and CDR2 is SASEGT. The length of the CDR3 is 15 residues.

The rearrangement uses TRBV25-1 and TRBJ1-5; the D gene is possibly TRBD1 (5 bases). Germline values: CDR1 MGHDK, CDR2 SYGVNS. Between the trimmed V and J ends, which lost 3 bases and 1 base, there was a span of 13 bases. CDR3 length equals 16 residues. The CDR3 DNA reads as TGTGCCAGCAGTGACCCCGGGACGGGGAGCAATCAGCCCCAGCATTTT. It yields the protein CASSDPGTGSNQPQHF.

This clone was seen more than once but under ten times. This chain connects TRBV9 to TRBJ2-3; a weak D match, TRBD2 (5 bases). There are 14 residues in the CDR3. The V and J ends lost 2 bases and 4 bases respectively, with 11 bases between them. CDR1 and CDR2 (germline): SGDLS, YYNGEE. Here the CDR3 reads CASSVEGWADTQYF. The CDR3 bases are TGTGCCAGCAGCGTCGAGGGCTGGGCAGATACGCAGTATTTT.

The chain combines TRBV5-1 with TRBJ2-3; D gene ambiguous. Germline CDR1 is SGHRS and CDR2 is YFSETQ. The CDR3 has 13 residues. With 4 bases removed from V and 5 bases from J, the gap between germline ends came to 11 bases. The CDR3 loop is CASSPQLRDTQYF. For the CDR3, the DNA is TGCGCCAGCAGCCCTCAGCTCAGAGATACGCAGTATTTT.

The chain recombines TRBV2 with TRBJ2-7; D is ambiguous. Germline CDR1 SNHLY, CDR2 FYNNEI. The CDR3 covers 8 residues. V gave up 8 bases and J gave up 6 bases, with 2 bases separating them. CDR3 DNA: TGTGCCAGCCGCGAGCAGTACTTC. It encodes CASREQYF.

The V gene is TRBV5-1, the J gene TRBJ1-1; D gene unclear. CDR1 is SGHRS and CDR2 is YFSETQ in the germline V gene. V was shortened by 1 base and J by 2 bases, with 6 bases between the two germline ends. The CDR3 spans 13 residues. CDR3 nucleotide sequence: TGCGCCAGCAGCTTGACAGATAACACTGAAGCTTTCTTT. It yields the protein CASSLTDNTEAFF. Based on the CDR3 plus reference TRBV5-1 and TRBJ1-1, the full variable domain is KAGVTQTPRYLIKTRGQQVTLSCSPISGHRSVSWYQQTPGQGLQFLFEYFSETQRNKGNFPGRFSGRQFSNSRSEMNVSTLELGDSALYLCASSLTDNTEAFFGQGTRLTVV.

The chain employs TRBV7-2 and TRBJ2-1, with D maybe TRBD1 (7 bases). The germline CDR1 and CDR2 sequences are SGHTA and FQGNSA. CDR3 size: 15 residues. The V and J ends lost 6 bases and 3 bases respectively, with 15 bases between them. This CDR3 reads CASRLAQGGYNEQFF. The DNA for the CDR3 is TGTGCCAGCAGACTTGCCCAGGGGGGCTACAATGAGCAGTTCTTC.

The CDR3 nucleotides are TGTGCCAGCTCCCAAACGGTTAGAAACCTCCCCGTGTCCTACGAGCAGTACTTC. Translating it yields CASSQTVRNLPVSYEQYF. The chain couples TRBV18 to TRBJ2-7; unclear D gene. CDR1 and CDR2 from the germline V gene are KGHSH and LQKENI. The CDR3 is made up of 18 amino acids. The ends were cut back, 6 bases at V and 1 base at J, with 25 bases in the middle.

About this clone: A junction boundary mismatches the germline segment, possibly from a read error. The chain joins TRBV6-5 to TRBJ1-2; 9 nucleotides align to TRBD1. Germline CDR1 is MNHEY and CDR2 is SVGAGI. The CDR3 is 12 amino acids. This CDR3 reads CASSYSGTGLYF. The CDR3 coding sequence is TGTGCCAGCAGTTACAGCGGGACAGGGTTATACTTC.